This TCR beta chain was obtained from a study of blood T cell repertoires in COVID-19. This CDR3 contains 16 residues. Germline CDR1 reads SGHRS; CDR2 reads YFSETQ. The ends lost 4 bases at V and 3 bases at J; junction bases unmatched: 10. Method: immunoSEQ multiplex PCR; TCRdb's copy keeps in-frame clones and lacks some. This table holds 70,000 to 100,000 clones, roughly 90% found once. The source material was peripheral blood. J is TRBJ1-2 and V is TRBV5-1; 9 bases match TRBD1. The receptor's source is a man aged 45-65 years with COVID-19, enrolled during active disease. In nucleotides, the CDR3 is TGCGCCAGCAGCGCCTCACAGGGGGCGGGACACTATGGCTACACCTTC. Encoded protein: CASSASQGAGHYGYTF.